The next 27 T cell receptor beta chains were all read from a single sample in a study of CD8+CD57+ T cells in acquired aplastic anemia. TCR beta VDJ and CDR3 were profiled, and genomic DNA was the template. TCRdb used MiXCR to reprocess the reads, holding one entry per CDR3 protein. The top ten clones hold approximately 32% of a sample with 200,000 to 250,000 distinct CDR3 sequences, around 63% of them seen once. Sequenced material: sorted CD4+, CD8+, or CD8+CD57+ T cells (not recorded which) from PBMCs. All receptors derive from a human donor in good health.

The chain has TRBV7-9 and TRBJ2-1; 14 bases are a match to TRBD2. The CDR3 spans 18 residues. Germline CDR1 reads SEHNR; CDR2 reads FQNEAQ (reference sequence). Trimming took 0 bases from V and 5 from J; bases not matched to a gene: 6. The CDR3 sequence: CASSLAGTSGGKNNEQFF. For the CDR3, the DNA is TGTGCCAGCAGCTTAGCAGGGACTAGCGGGGGTAAGAACAATGAGCAGTTCTTC. Together with reference TRBV7-9 and TRBJ2-1, the CDR3 gives the full variable domain: DTGVSQNPRHKITKRGQNVTFRCDPISEHNRLYWYRQTLGQGPEFLTYFQNEAQLEKSRLLSDRFSAERPKGSFSTLEIQRTEQGDSAMYLCASSLAGTSGGKNNEQFFGPGTRLTVL.

This clonotype was counted ten times or more. J is TRBJ2-2 and V is TRBV7-9; tentatively, D is TRBD2 (6 bases). The CDR3 has 12 residues. Trimming stripped 11 bases from V and 7 bases from J, with 14 bases between. CDR1 and CDR2 from the germline V gene are SEHNR and FQNEAQ (reference sequence). CDR3 in amino acids: CALEEGNGELFF. Written as DNA, the CDR3 is TGTGCCCTGGAGGAGGGCAACGGGGAGCTGTTTTTT.

A single count supports this clonotype. The rearrangement joins TRBV9 to TRBJ2-7; D possibly corresponds to TRBD2 (5 bases). This CDR3 has 14 residues. Trimming cost V 0 bases and J 1 base, with 8 bases left between them. Germline-derived CDR1 and CDR2 are SGDLS and YYNGEE. CDR3 sequence: CASSVVEGSYEQYF. The CDR3, as DNA: TGTGCCAGCAGCGTAGTCGAGGGATCCTACGAGCAGTACTTC.

This clonotype was observed many times. The conserved phenylalanine or tryptophan normally closing the CDR3 is absent here, so this likely arose from a read error. The DNA is omitted, as the CDR3 cannot be located on it reliably, and the CDR3 follows TCRdb's listing. The rearrangement joins TRBV11-1 to TRBJ1-3; the D call TRBD1 from the table was never checked on the DNA. The CDR3 is made up of 8 amino acids, end residues included. Germline V gene data show CDR1 as SGHAT and CDR2 as FQDESV (reference sequence). CDR3 amino acids: CPSGPRNL.

The chain recombines TRBV29-1 with TRBJ2-1; no clear D. Germline V gene lookup returns CDR1 SQVTM and CDR2 ANQGSEA. Trimming took off 8 bases at V and 2 bases at J, with 13 bases between the two ends. The CDR3 contains 13 residues. The CDR3 is CSHLDSTYNEQFF. The CDR3 nucleotides read TGCAGCCATCTAGATTCGACCTACAATGAGCAGTTCTTC.

This clonotype was seen repeatedly, ten times or more. The rearrangement links TRBV30 to TRBJ2-7; 7 positions agree with TRBD2. Germline lookup yields CDR1 GTSNPN and CDR2 SVGIG (reference sequence). J lost 0 bases, V lost 2 bases, and 4 bases had no gene match. The CDR3 covers 14 residues. The CDR3 coding sequence is TGTGCCTGGAGTTGGTCTAGCGGCTCCTACGAGCAGTACTTC. Its protein product is CAWSWSSGSYEQYF.

This chain connects TRBV7-6 to TRBJ1-2; no clear D. CDR1 is SGHVS and CDR2 is FNYEAQ in the germline V gene. The V and J ends lost 5 bases and 4 bases respectively, with 11 bases between them. This CDR3 comprises 13 residues. CDR3 coding DNA: TGTGCCAGCAGCCCCGGCGGGAGCTATGGCTACACCTTC. This gives the protein CASSPGGSYGYTF.

Comments on this clonotype: At one of its ends the junction is not consistent with the germline gene, which may arise from a read error. This rearrangement joins TRBV5-8 to TRBJ2-7; 8 bases align to TRBD2. In germline, CDR1 is SGHTS, CDR2 YDEGEE. The CDR3 extends over 13 amino acids. CDR3 residues: CASSPGGPGELYF. DNA of the CDR3: TGTGCCAGCAGCCCGGGGGGGCCCGGGGAGCTGTACTTC.

This clonotype has a count of ten or more. The rearrangement joins TRBV28 to TRBJ2-7; a possible D gene is TRBD2 (5 bases). Germline CDR1 is MDHEN and CDR2 is SYDVKM. Trimming removed 3 bases from V and 4 bases from J, with 7 bases in between. The CDR3 spans 12 residues. The CDR3 is CASSFRTYEQYF. In DNA, the CDR3 is TGTGCCAGCAGTTTCAGGACTTACGAGCAGTACTTC.

This clonotype appeared once. This chain links TRBV11-2 with TRBJ1-3; 7 nucleotides match TRBD1. Looked up from germline, CDR1 is SGHAT and CDR2 is FQNNGV. CDR3 length: 19 residues. V lost 5 bases to trimming and J lost 4 bases; unmatched junction nucleotides: 20. CDR3 nucleotide sequence: TGTGCCAGCAGCCCTAGATTAAACAGGGGCTCCCTGGCGGGAAACACCATATATTTT. Translated, it gives CASSPRLNRGSLAGNTIYF.

This chain uses TRBV14 with TRBJ1-1; D gene uncertain. CDR1 is SGHDN, CDR2 FVKESK, per germline. With 4 bases removed from V and 3 bases from J, the gap between germline ends came to 12 bases. The CDR3 extends over 14 amino acids. DNA of the CDR3: TGTGCCAGCAGCCTGTATTTCGGGGACACTGAAGCTTTCTTT. Protein product: CASSLYFGDTEAFF.

This sequence joins TRBV16 and TRBJ1-2; no definite D call. Trimming took off 0 bases at V and 4 bases at J, with 3 bases between the two ends. Germline V gives CDR1 KGHSY, CDR2 FQNENV. This CDR3 region has 12 residues. CDR3: CASSQSLYGYTF. The CDR3 nucleotides read TGTGCCAGCAGCCAATCCCTCTATGGCTACACCTTC.

This clonotype was counted ten times or more. The chain links TRBV7-3 to TRBJ2-7, with 10 nucleotides matching TRBD1. This CDR3 contains 16 residues. V was clipped by 5 bases and J by 0 bases; unmatched bases: 7. CDR1 is SGHTA, CDR2 FQGTGA, per germline. The CDR3 sequence is CASSAGDRGSSYEQYF. The CDR3, as DNA: TGTGCCAGCAGCGCGGGGGACAGGGGCAGCTCCTACGAGCAGTACTTC.

The chain recombines TRBV19 with TRBJ2-7, with 9 bases aligning to TRBD1. Trimming removed 5 bases from V and 5 bases from J; junction bases left unmatched: 4. CDR1 is LNHDA and CDR2 is SQIVND in the germline V gene (reference sequence). The CDR3 extends over 13 amino acids. CDR3 sequence reads: CASSGTGRNEQYF. The CDR3 DNA follows: TGTGCCAGTAGTGGGACAGGGCGTAACGAGCAGTACTTC.

This clonotype was found a few times. V and J are TRBV25-1 and TRBJ2-5; 9 positions match TRBD2. Germline loops: CDR1 MGHDK, CDR2 SYGVNS. The length of the CDR3 is 18 residues. Losses at the gene ends were 1 base for V and 5 bases for J; bases not matched to a gene: 14. CDR3 nucleotide sequence: TGTGCCAGCAGTGAATTCGATAATAGCGGGAGTACCAAGGAGACCCAGTACTTC. Residues: CASSEFDNSGSTKETQYF. Full variable domain (outside the CDR3, taken from reference TRBV25-1 and TRBJ2-5): EADIYQTPRYLVIGTGKKITLECSQTMGHDKMYWYQQDPGMELHLIHYSYGVNSTEKGDLSSESTVSRIRTEHFPLTLESARPSHTSQYLCASSEFDNSGSTKETQYFGPGTRLLVL.

This sequence joins TRBV9 and TRBJ2-3; D might be TRBD2 (6 bases). Trimming cost V 0 bases and J 2 bases, with 13 bases left between them. The CDR3 has 16 residues. CDR1 SGDLS and CDR2 YYNGEE come from the germline V gene. The CDR3 bases are TGTGCCAGCAGCGTAGGTTTAGGCGGGGTCACAGATACGCAGTATTTT. Amino acid sequence: CASSVGLGGVTDTQYF. The full variable domain, its missing parts supplied by reference TRBV9 and TRBJ2-3, is DSGVTQTPKHLITATGQRVTLRCSPRSGDLSVYWYQQSLDQGLQFLIQYYNGEERAKGNILERFSAQQFPDLHSELNLSSLELGDSALYFCASSVGLGGVTDTQYFGPGTRLTVL.

This clonotype was picked up one time. The V gene is TRBV2, the J gene TRBJ1-2; D gene ambiguous. V was clipped by 6 bases and J by 8 bases, with 22 bases between them. The germline CDR1 and CDR2 sequences are SNHLY and FYNNEI. The CDR3 contains 15 residues. In DNA form, the CDR3 reads TGTGCCAGCAGAGCGGGGAGGGCTTCTTTTAGGGGCTACACCTTC. This encodes CASRAGRASFRGYTF.

In its sample, this clonotype was seen a few times. V usage is TRBV19 and J usage is TRBJ2-5; D is ambiguous. Germline V gives CDR1 LNHDA, CDR2 SQIVND (reference sequence). The length of the CDR3 is 13 residues. Trimming cost V 4 bases and J 1 base, with 7 bases left between them. This CDR3 is CASSSRVQETQYF. The CDR3 bases are TGTGCCAGTAGTAGCAGAGTCCAAGAGACCCAGTACTTC.

This clonotype showed up many times. This rearrangement joins TRBV25-1 to TRBJ1-1, with a weak D call TRBD1 (5 bases). This CDR3 is built from 12 residues. Germline V CDR1 and CDR2: MGHDK, SYGVNS. Trimming left V 5 bases short and J 1 base short, with 5 bases between. The CDR3 loop is CASSQGNTEAFF. The CDR3 coding sequence is TGTGCCAGCAGTCAGGGGAACACTGAAGCTTTCTTT.

The chain recombines TRBV10-3 with TRBJ2-6; D could derive from TRBD1 or TRBD2 (5 bases each). CDR1 is ENHRY, CDR2 SYGVKD, per germline. The CDR3 has 15 amino acids. V lost 11 bases and J lost 2, with 16 bases in between. DNA of the CDR3: TGTGCCCACACGGGTGGGGGTACTGGGGCCAACGTCCTGACTTTC. Residues: CAHTGGGTGANVLTF.

This clonotype was detected many times. This chain connects TRBV12-3 or TRBV12-4 to TRBJ2-1, with D hard to call. Trimming took 4 bases from V and 5 from J, leaving 12 bases between them. The CDR3 is 14 residues long. The CDR3, as DNA: TGTGCCAGCAGTTGGGTGGTGGCGAACAATGAGCAGTTCTTC. The encoded protein is CASSWVVANNEQFF.

In DNA, the CDR3 is TGCAGTGCTGTAGGGAGCTCCTACGAGCAGTACTTC. Its translation: CSAVGSSYEQYF. The chain has TRBV20-1 and TRBJ2-7, with a weak D call TRBD2 (5 bases). Germline V gene sequence: CDR1 DFQATT, CDR2 SNEGSKA (reference sequence). The CDR3 totals 12 residues. V was trimmed by 5 bases and J by 0 bases, leaving 8 bases between them.

This clonotype has ten or more counts. V usage is TRBV4-1 and J usage is TRBJ2-7, with 9 bases lining up with TRBD1. Germline V CDR1 and CDR2: MGHRA, YSYEKL. V lost 3 bases to trimming and J lost 1 base; unmatched junction nucleotides: 7. The CDR3 runs to 16 residues. The CDR3 loop reads CASSHHGTGFSYEQYF. CDR3 nucleotides: TGCGCCAGCAGCCACCACGGGACAGGGTTTTCCTACGAGCAGTACTTC.

This clonotype turned up a few times. The V gene is TRBV7-8, the J gene TRBJ2-7; a possible D gene is TRBD2 (6 bases). V dropped 3 bases and J dropped 3 bases, with 12 bases sitting between them. The CDR3 totals 14 residues. Germline-derived CDR1 and CDR2 are SGHVS and FQNEAQ. CDR3 sequence: CASSLAGLRYEQYF. The CDR3 nucleotides read TGTGCCAGCAGCTTGGCGGGACTTCGCTACGAGCAGTACTTC.

This clonotype appeared a single time. J is TRBJ1-1 and V is TRBV19; the match to TRBD1 covers 8 bases. Germline assignment: CDR1 LNHDA and CDR2 SQIVND (reference sequence). Germline trimming cut 2 bases from V and 0 bases from J; bases unmatched to any gene: 8. This CDR3 has 17 amino acids. The CDR3 loop is CASSILGDRGLNTEAFF. CDR3 nucleotides: TGTGCCAGTAGTATACTGGGAGACAGGGGATTGAACACTGAAGCTTTCTTT. Based on the CDR3 plus reference TRBV19 and TRBJ1-1, the full variable domain is DGGITQSPKYLFRKEGQNVTLSCEQNLNHDAMYWYRQDPGQGLRLIYYSQIVNDFQKGDIAEGYSVSREKKESFPLTVTSAQKNPTAFYLCASSILGDRGLNTEAFFGQGTRLTVV.

This clonotype was counted at least ten times. The rearrangement uses TRBV19 and TRBJ1-1, with TRBD1 matching over 7 bases. The ends lost 1 base at V and 7 bases at J; junction bases unmatched: 3. The CDR3 consists of 13 residues. Germline CDR1 and CDR2: LNHDA and SQIVND (reference sequence). The CDR3 DNA is TGTGCCAGTAGTATAGGGACAGGTTTTGAAGCTTTCTTT. This codes for CASSIGTGFEAFF.

This clonotype occurred once. The rearrangement links TRBV2 to TRBJ1-5, with D possibly being TRBD1 (5 bases). Deletions cut 4 bases from V and 4 bases from J, with 17 bases between. CDR1 and CDR2 from the germline V gene are SNHLY and FYNNEI. The CDR3 runs to 16 residues. The CDR3 here is CASSAAPGTANQPQHF. CDR3 coding DNA: TGTGCCAGCAGTGCGGCCCCCGGGACGGCGAATCAGCCCCAGCATTTT.